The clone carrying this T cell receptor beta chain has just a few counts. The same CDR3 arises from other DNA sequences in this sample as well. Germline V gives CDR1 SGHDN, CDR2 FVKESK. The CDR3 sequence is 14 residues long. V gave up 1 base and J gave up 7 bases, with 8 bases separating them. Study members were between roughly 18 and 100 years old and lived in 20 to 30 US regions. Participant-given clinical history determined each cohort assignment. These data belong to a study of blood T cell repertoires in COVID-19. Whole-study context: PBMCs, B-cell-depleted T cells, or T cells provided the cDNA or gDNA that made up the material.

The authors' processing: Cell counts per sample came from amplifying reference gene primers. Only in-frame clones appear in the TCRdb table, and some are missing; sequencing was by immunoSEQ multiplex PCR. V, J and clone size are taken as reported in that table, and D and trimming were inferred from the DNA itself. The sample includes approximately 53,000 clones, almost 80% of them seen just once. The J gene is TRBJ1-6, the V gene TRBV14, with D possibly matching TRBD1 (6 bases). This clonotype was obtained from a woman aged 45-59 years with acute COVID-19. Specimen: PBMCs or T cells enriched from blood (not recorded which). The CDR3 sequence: CASSQVQGNSPLHF. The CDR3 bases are TGTGCCAGCAGCCAAGTTCAGGGGAATTCACCCCTCCACTTT. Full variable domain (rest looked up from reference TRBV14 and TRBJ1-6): EAGVTQFPSHSVIEKGQTVTLRCDPISGHDNLYWYRRVMGKEIKFLLHFVKESKQDESGMPNNRFLAERTGGTYSTLKVQPAELEDSGVYFCASSQVQGNSPLHFGNGTRLTVT.